Sequencing of this T cell receptor beta chain was carried out in a study of cytomegalovirus exposure and HLA in healthy donors. The protocol was immunoSEQ multiplex PCR, while the TCRdb copy is restricted to in-frame clones and leaves out a portion. The table lists about 49,000 clones, 85% to 95% of them singletons. There are 15 residues in the CDR3. V lost 2 bases, J lost 5 bases, and 8 bases stayed unmatched. CDR1 is MNHNY, CDR2 SVGAGI, per germline (reference sequence). The TCR sequence derives from a woman between 18 and 29 years old in good health and CMV-seropositive. The chain has TRBV6-6 and TRBJ1-1; TRBD1 matches at 7 bases. The specimen sequenced was PBMCs. The CDR3 sequence is CASSYRGGAGTEAFF. CDR3 DNA sequence: TGTGCCAGCAGTTACCGAGGGGGCGCGGGGACTGAAGCTTTCTTT.